A single sample gave rise to the 22 T cell receptor beta chains below, sequenced in a study of vaccination and CD4 T cells after COVID-19. The treatment is: roughly ten-day PBMC culture with coronavirus spike peptide pools or control peptides (ViraFEST assay). Oncomine TCR Beta short-read sequencing was applied to DNA from cultured CD4+ T cells. TCRdb processed the PCR reads anew with MiXCR; each CDR3 protein has one entry. The sample shows approximately 12,000 distinct CDR3 sequences, under 80% of them seen only once. No cognate antigen is known for these TCRs. Specimen: CD4+ T cells from blood, cultured in vitro. These TCRs come from a human donor who had recovered from COVID-19.

A few counts support this clonotype. The J gene is TRBJ2-2, the V gene TRBV20-1, with D maybe TRBD2 (6 bases). CDR1 and CDR2 (germline): DFQATT, SNEGSKA (reference sequence). V lost 0 bases to trimming and J lost 1 base, with 9 bases between them. There are 15 residues in the CDR3. The CDR3 reads CSAREGGENTGELFF. The CDR3 nucleotides are TGCAGTGCTAGAGAGGGCGGGGAGAACACCGGGGAGCTGTTTTTT.

V gene TRBV19 combines with J gene TRBJ2-5; perhaps TRBD2 as D (7 bases). Germline V lookup: CDR1 LNHDA, CDR2 SQIVND (reference sequence). The ends were cut back, 8 bases at V and 1 base at J, with 17 bases in the middle. The CDR3 loop spans 15 amino acids. CDR3 sequence (DNA): TGTGCCAGTGCCCAGGGACGGGGGGCCCAAGAGACCCAGTACTTC. Translated: CASAQGRGAQETQYF. Complete variable domain (other parts from reference TRBV19 and TRBJ2-5): DGGITQSPKYLFRKEGQNVTLSCEQNLNHDAMYWYRQDPGQGLRLIYYSQIVNDFQKGDIAEGYSVSREKKESFPLTVTSAQKNPTAFYLCASAQGRGAQETQYFGPGTRLLVL.

This clonotype was observed a handful of times. V usage is TRBV2 and J usage is TRBJ1-5; D unresolved. In germline, CDR1 is SNHLY, CDR2 FYNNEI. CDR3 length: 12 amino acids. Trimming cost V 6 bases and J 9 bases, with 12 bases left between them. DNA for the CDR3: TGTGCCAGCAGCGGACGGTTATGGCCCCAGCATTTT. Protein sequence: CASSGRLWPQHF. The complete variable domain, with remaining parts taken from reference TRBV2 and TRBJ1-5, reads EPEVTQTPSHQVTQMGQEVILRCVPISNHLYFYWYRQILGQKVEFLVSFYNNEISEKSEIFDDQFSVERPDGSNFTLKIRSTKLEDSAMYFCASSGRLWPQHFGDGTRLSIL.

The chain joins TRBV20-1 to TRBJ2-5; D not resolved. Germline V gene lookup returns CDR1 DFQATT and CDR2 SNEGSKA (reference sequence). V lost 6 bases to trimming and J lost 4 bases, with 18 bases between them. The CDR3 has 14 amino acids. The CDR3 protein is CSARADRPGETQYF. The CDR3 DNA reads TGCAGTGCCCGAGCCGACCGGCCCGGAGAGACCCAGTACTTC.

The V call is TRBV7-2, the J call TRBJ2-2; no firm D call. The CDR3 is 13 amino acids. Germline V gene sequence: CDR1 SGHTA, CDR2 FQGNSA. Trimming pared 3 bases from V and 5 bases from J, leaving 7 bases between. CDR3 region: CASSFGPTGELFF. The CDR3 DNA follows: TGTGCCAGCAGCTTTGGACCAACCGGGGAGCTGTTTTTT.

V is TRBV12-3 or TRBV12-4 and J is TRBJ1-2; tentative D call: TRBD1 (5 bases). The CDR3 has 11 amino acids. The ends were cut back, 8 bases at V and 2 bases at J, with 6 bases in the middle. CDR3 in amino acids: CASAGNYGYTF. The CDR3, as DNA: TGTGCCAGCGCAGGGAACTATGGCTACACCTTC.

This clonotype was counted a few times. The chain joins TRBV7-2 to TRBJ1-5, with unresolved D. The germline V gene encodes CDR1 SGHTA and CDR2 FQGNSA. This CDR3 has 15 residues. The V end lost 3 bases, the J end lost 0 bases, and 9 bases lay between the germline ends. In nucleotides, the CDR3 is TGTGCCAGCAGCTTTCTCGGGAATAGCAATCAGCCCCAGCATTTT. Translating it yields CASSFLGNSNQPQHF.

The rearrangement uses TRBV28 and TRBJ1-1; no definite D call. The germline V gene encodes CDR1 MDHEN and CDR2 SYDVKM. The V and J ends lost 3 bases and 4 bases respectively, with 24 bases between them. CDR3 length: 18 amino acids. The CDR3 region has the DNA TGTGCCAGCAGTTTCAGTCTCGGATGGGGTAATGGGCGCACTGAAGCTTTCTTT. Protein: CASSFSLGWGNGRTEAFF.

The chain is built from TRBV20-1 and TRBJ1-5, with 8 bases that match TRBD1. V was clipped by 5 bases and J by 2 bases; unmatched bases: 8. Germline V lookup: CDR1 DFQATT, CDR2 SNEGSKA (reference sequence). The CDR3 length is 15 residues. In nucleotides, the CDR3 is TGCAGTGCTCAACCCGGACAGGGACGCAATCAGCCCCAGCATTTT. It codes for CSAQPGQGRNQPQHF.

This clonotype was detected only a few times. The rearrangement joins TRBV6-1 to TRBJ1-5, with 8 nucleotides matching TRBD1. Per the germline V gene, CDR1 is MNHNS and CDR2 is SASEGT. The CDR3 length is 15 residues. V gave up 6 bases and J gave up 1 base; unmatched junction bases: 5. CDR3 in DNA: TGTGCCAGCAGGGGACAGGTTTTGAGCAATCAGCCCCAGCATTTT. Its translation is CASRGQVLSNQPQHF.

The table lists this clonotype with a few counts. The CDR3 nucleotides are TGTGCCAGCATGTCCCAAGGAAGAGGCGGGGAGCTGTTTTTT. It codes for CASMSQGRGGELFF. The J gene is TRBJ2-2, the V gene TRBV27; D uncertain. This CDR3 is built from 14 residues. CDR1 is MNHEY and CDR2 is SMNVEV in the germline V gene (reference sequence). Trimming pared 7 bases from V and 7 bases from J, leaving 16 bases between.

This chain connects TRBV30 to TRBJ1-1; a possible D gene is TRBD1 (5 bases). There are 15 residues in the CDR3. CDR1 and CDR2 from the germline V gene are GTSNPN and SVGIG (reference sequence). V dropped 4 bases and J dropped 1 base, with 16 bases sitting between them. DNA of the CDR3: TGTGCCTGGACTCGCCGGGACCCTAGGAACACTGAAGCTTTCTTT. Translated, it gives CAWTRRDPRNTEAFF.

This sequence joins TRBV20-1 and TRBJ1-3, with TRBD1 matching 10 bases. The CDR3 contains 21 residues. The V segment lost 3 bases and the J segment 0 bases; nucleotides outside the gene matches: 20. Germline V lookup: CDR1 DFQATT, CDR2 SNEGSKA (reference sequence). Written as DNA, the CDR3 is TGCAGTGCTAGGAGACATGTAAGGGGACAGGGGCAACCTCCCTCTGGAAACACCATATATTTT. Translated, it gives CSARRHVRGQGQPPSGNTIYF.

The chain carries TRBV11-2 and TRBJ2-2; 8 bases match TRBD2. The V and J ends lost 1 base and 2 bases, in that order; junction bases with no gene match: 3. CDR1 SGHAT and CDR2 FQNNGV come from the germline V gene. The CDR3 contains 16 residues. The CDR3 sequence is CASSLVGTRNTGELFF. CDR3 coding DNA: TGTGCCAGCAGCTTAGTTGGGACTAGAAACACCGGGGAGCTGTTTTTT.

This chain joins TRBV20-1 and TRBJ2-3; 10 nucleotides agree with TRBD2. Germline V CDR1 and CDR2: DFQATT, SNEGSKA (reference sequence). The junction had 18 bases not matched to a gene; V was cut back by 6 bases and J by 3 bases. The CDR3 loop spans 18 amino acids. The CDR3 reads CSASTAGGLNFMTDTQYF. CDR3 bases: TGCAGTGCGAGTACAGCGGGAGGGCTGAATTTTATGACAGATACGCAGTATTTT.

This sequence joins TRBV20-1 and TRBJ2-3, with 12 bases matching TRBD2. The length of the CDR3 is 14 residues. V lost 6 bases and J lost 2; bases outside the gene matches: 3. CDR1 is DFQATT, CDR2 SNEGSKA, per germline (reference sequence). The CDR3 loop is CSATSGGYTDTQYF. DNA for the CDR3: TGCAGTGCCACTAGCGGGGGGTACACAGATACGCAGTATTTT.

This clonotype was found a few times. The chain is built from TRBV28 and TRBJ1-2; the D is unclear. Trimming pared 3 bases from V and 7 bases from J, leaving 15 bases between. The V gene's germline CDR1 is MDHEN and CDR2 SYDVKM. The CDR3 loop spans 14 amino acids. CDR3 DNA: TGTGCCAGCAGTTTCCAGGTCCTCTGGGGTGGCTACACCTTC. It is translated as CASSFQVLWGGYTF.

This clonotype appeared a few times. This rearrangement joins TRBV7-2 to TRBJ1-6; D may be TRBD1 (5 bases). Germline assignment: CDR1 SGHTA and CDR2 FQGNSA. This CDR3 spans 16 amino acids. The V gene lost 6 bases and the J gene lost 5 bases, with 17 bases spanning the gap. The CDR3 reads CASSQNSGRNNSPLHF. The CDR3 DNA reads TGTGCCAGCAGTCAAAACTCGGGACGGAATAATTCACCCCTCCACTTT.

This clonotype is a singleton in its sample. The chain has TRBV18 and TRBJ2-5; 9 bases match TRBD1. The V gene end was trimmed by 5 bases and the J gene end by 3 bases; junction bases not matched to a gene: 4. This CDR3 region has 14 residues. The V gene's germline CDR1 is KGHSH and CDR2 LQKENI. This CDR3 reads CASSTGTGKETQYF. CDR3 nucleotides: TGTGCCAGCTCAACCGGGACAGGGAAAGAGACCCAGTACTTC.

This chain uses TRBV7-9 with TRBJ2-6, with 7 bases aligning to TRBD1. J lost 0 bases, V lost 4 bases, and 18 bases had no gene match. Germline V gene sequence: CDR1 SEHNR, CDR2 FQNEAQ (reference sequence). The CDR3 loop spans 21 amino acids. The CDR3, as DNA: TGTGCCAGCAGCTCCGGCCTAGGACAGGAAGGTTGGAACTCTGGGGCCAACGTCCTGACTTTC. Residues: CASSSGLGQEGWNSGANVLTF. Combining the CDR3 with reference TRBV7-9 and TRBJ2-6 gives the whole variable domain DTGVSQNPRHKITKRGQNVTFRCDPISEHNRLYWYRQTLGQGPEFLTYFQNEAQLEKSRLLSDRFSAERPKGSFSTLEIQRTEQGDSAMYLCASSSGLGQEGWNSGANVLTFGAGSRLTVL.

This clonotype was seen a handful of times. V is TRBV20-1 and J is TRBJ2-2; either TRBD1 or TRBD2 may fit D (6 bases each). This CDR3 spans 16 amino acids. The germline V gene has CDR1 DFQATT and CDR2 SNEGSKA (reference sequence). The V gene lost 2 bases and the J gene lost 8 bases, with 21 bases spanning the gap. The CDR3 sequence is CSARQGLASELGELFF. The CDR3 bases are TGCAGTGCTAGACAGGGGCTAGCGTCCGAACTGGGGGAGCTGTTTTTT.

This chain joins TRBV28 and TRBJ1-5; TRBD1 might be the D (6 bases). V was pared by 7 bases and J by 7 bases, with 14 bases between. The germline V gene encodes CDR1 MDHEN and CDR2 SYDVKM. This CDR3 contains 13 residues. The CDR3 DNA reads as TGTGCCAGCAATAGGGGGGGGGACCAGCCCCAGCATTTT. This translates into CASNRGGDQPQHF.